Presented here are 22 T cell receptor beta chains from one specimen sequenced in a study of neoadjuvant nivolumab and ipilimumab in lung cancer (dated by TCRdb to 2019 to 2021). To prepare the library, the immunoSEQ multiplex PCR assay was applied. The immuneACCESS repertoire file appears here via TCRdb, limited to in-frame rearrangements. These files lack a portion of the clones; in checked studies, under half of the deficit traces to unresolved V genes, and the cause of the others is not known. The sample table shows 24,000 or so clones, and approximately 84% are seen once. The ten largest make up 6.1% of the sample. Reading the label with the study, this specimen's time point is: pretherapy, before neoadjuvant immune checkpoint inhibitors. The material sequenced was peripheral blood, taken before neoadjuvant nivolumab, alone or with ipilimumab. These receptors all come from an adult with non-small cell lung cancer.

This chain connects TRBV7-8 to TRBJ2-5, with D perhaps given as TRBD1 or TRBD2 (5 bases each). The V gene's germline CDR1 is SGHVS and CDR2 FQNEAQ. The V and J ends lost 0 bases and 7 bases respectively, with 12 bases between them. This CDR3 has 14 residues. The CDR3 DNA sequence: TGTGCCAGCAGCTTAGCGCAGGGAGTTGGGACCCAGTACTTC. It translates to CASSLAQGVGTQYF.

The gene calls are TRBV5-1 and TRBJ2-3; 9 positions match TRBD2. Germline V gene data show CDR1 as SGHRS and CDR2 as YFSETQ. The CDR3 runs 15 residues. V was clipped by 4 bases and J by 1 base; unmatched bases: 4. CDR3: CASSGPSGGTDTQYF. The CDR3, as DNA: TGCGCCAGCAGCGGCCCTAGCGGGGGCACAGATACGCAGTATTTT.

CDR3 in amino acids: CAIRPRGSGGTEAFF. Written as DNA, the CDR3 is TGTGCCATCAGACCCAGGGGGAGCGGTGGTACTGAAGCTTTCTTT. The V gene is TRBV10-3, the J gene TRBJ1-1; 7 positions match TRBD1. Per the germline V gene, CDR1 is ENHRY and CDR2 is SYGVKD. J gave up 5 bases and V 6 bases, and 12 bases lay outside the gene matches. The CDR3 extends over 15 amino acids.

The chain uses TRBV2 and TRBJ1-2; 7 positions match TRBD1. The V gene end was trimmed by 3 bases and the J gene end by 1 base; junction bases not matched to a gene: 5. The CDR3 sequence is 15 residues long. Germline CDR1 SNHLY, CDR2 FYNNEI. CDR3 in amino acids: CASSDDRVINYGYTF. As DNA, the CDR3 is TGTGCCAGCAGTGACGACAGGGTAATTAACTATGGCTACACCTTC.

This clone was observed a handful of times. The chain carries TRBV25-1 and TRBJ1-1, with D uncertain. The CDR3 is 11 amino acids. V was clipped by 6 bases and J by 9 bases, with 11 bases between them. Germline CDR1 MGHDK, CDR2 SYGVNS. The CDR3 DNA reads TGTGCCAGCAGAGAAGACGGGCAAGCTTTCTTT. It encodes CASREDGQAFF.

The rearrangement links TRBV7-3 to TRBJ2-1; D is unclear. The CDR3 extends over 13 amino acids. The V gene's germline CDR1 is SGHTA and CDR2 FQGTGA. V was clipped by 4 bases and J by 15 bases, with 19 bases between them. Here the CDR3 DNA reads TGTGCCAGCAGCTCCCGGAGTACAAATCAATGGTTCTTC. This translates into CASSSRSTNQWFF.

The rearrangement links TRBV7-3 to TRBJ1-1; weak D call: TRBD1 (6 bases). Germline CDR1 and CDR2: SGHTA and FQGTGA. This CDR3 is built from 16 residues. The V end was cut by 5 bases, the J end by 6 bases, with 22 bases between. The CDR3 bases are TGTGCCAGCAGCCTAAGGGGGGGCGCCGCCCGTTCTGAAGCTTTCTTT. Its translation is CASSLRGGAARSEAFF.

This rearrangement joins TRBV4-1 to TRBJ1-2; D is possibly TRBD1 (6 bases). The CDR3 covers 18 residues. The V gene lost 0 bases and the J gene lost 8 bases, with 25 bases spanning the gap. Germline-derived CDR1 and CDR2 are MGHRA and YSYEKL. CDR3 DNA: TGCGCCAGCAGCCAAGAATTTGGGCGGAGGGGGAGCGACGGAGGCTACACCTTC. Translated, it gives CASSQEFGRRGSDGGYTF.

V gene TRBV7-2 combines with J gene TRBJ2-5; the match to TRBD1 covers 7 bases. Germline trimming cut 5 bases from V and 0 bases from J; bases unmatched to any gene: 6. This CDR3 comprises 15 residues. Germline-derived CDR1 and CDR2 are SGHTA and FQGNSA. CDR3 residues: CASSVGTAYQETQYF. Written as DNA, the CDR3 is TGTGCCAGCAGCGTCGGGACAGCGTACCAAGAGACCCAGTACTTC. The variable domain in full, completed from reference TRBV7-2 and TRBJ2-5, reads GAGVSQSPSNKVTEKGKDVELRCDPISGHTALYWYRQSLGQGLEFLIYFQGNSAPDKSGLPSDRFSAERTGGSVSTLTIQRTQQEDSAVYLCASSVGTAYQETQYFGPGTRLLVL.

This clone was picked up one time. This chain joins TRBV13 and TRBJ2-7; D ambiguous. Trimming took off 1 base at V and 2 bases at J, with 9 bases between the two ends. This CDR3 contains 14 residues. Germline values: CDR1 PRHDT, CDR2 FYEKMQ (reference sequence). This CDR3 reads CASSLVGTPYEQYF. For the CDR3, the DNA is TGTGCCAGCAGCTTAGTGGGCACCCCCTACGAGCAGTACTTC.

The chain has TRBV10-3 and TRBJ1-2, with 7 positions matching TRBD1. Trimming took 6 bases from V and 0 from J; bases not matched to a gene: 10. The CDR3 runs to 16 residues. Germline values: CDR1 ENHRY, CDR2 SYGVKD. CDR3 sequence: CAIRGGQGETNYGYTF. The CDR3, as DNA: TGTGCCATCAGGGGCGGGCAGGGGGAAACTAACTATGGCTACACCTTC.

The V gene is TRBV7-9, the J gene TRBJ2-7; TRBD2 might be the D (7 bases). The CDR3 sequence is 14 residues long. Germline V lookup: CDR1 SEHNR, CDR2 FQNEAQ (reference sequence). Trimming removed 1 base at V and 3 bases at J, with 10 bases between. DNA of the CDR3: TGTGCCAGCAGCTTAGAGGGGGGGGGCTACGAGCAGTACTTC. Its translation is CASSLEGGGYEQYF.

The chain is built from TRBV19 and TRBJ2-1; D is ambiguous. The germline V gene has CDR1 LNHDA and CDR2 SQIVND (reference sequence). This CDR3 spans 13 amino acids. V was cut by 3 bases and J by 6 bases, with 9 bases left in between. This chain's CDR3 is CASSMGNINEQFF. The CDR3 DNA sequence: TGTGCCAGTAGTATGGGGAACATCAATGAGCAGTTCTTC.

The chain couples TRBV6-6 to TRBJ1-4, with D tentatively TRBD1 (5 bases). The germline V gene has CDR1 MNHNY and CDR2 SVGAGI (reference sequence). V lost 5 bases, J lost 7 bases, and 17 bases lay in between. The CDR3 covers 15 residues. CDR3 residues: CASSPLTEPSEKLFF. The CDR3 DNA reads TGTGCCAGCAGTCCCCTGACAGAACCGAGTGAAAAACTGTTTTTT.

This clone was found once. The CDR3 spells CASSPLSGGNTEAFF. CDR3 in DNA: TGTGCCAGCAGTCCGCTGTCCGGGGGGAACACTGAAGCTTTCTTT. The V gene is TRBV27, the J gene TRBJ1-1, with D perhaps TRBD1 (5 bases). The CDR3 covers 15 residues. Germline CDR1 MNHEY, CDR2 SMNVEV (reference sequence). Trimming stripped 5 bases from V and 1 base from J, with 14 bases between.

The chain couples TRBV2 to TRBJ1-1; 8 bases match TRBD1. The CDR3 has 13 amino acids. Germline V gene lookup returns CDR1 SNHLY and CDR2 FYNNEI. Germline trimming cut 6 bases from V and 4 bases from J; bases unmatched to any gene: 4. The CDR3 DNA sequence: TGTGCCAGCAGCCCCACAGGGGGCACTGAAGCTTTCTTT. It encodes CASSPTGGTEAFF. Full variable domain (remainder filled in from reference TRBV2 and TRBJ1-1): EPEVTQTPSHQVTQMGQEVILRCVPISNHLYFYWYRQILGQKVEFLVSFYNNEISEKSEIFDDQFSVERPDGSNFTLKIRSTKLEDSAMYFCASSPTGGTEAFFGQGTRLTVV.

J is TRBJ1-5 and V is TRBV7-9, with 7 bases lining up with TRBD1. V lost 5 bases, J lost 10 bases, and 11 bases stayed unmatched. The germline V gene has CDR1 SEHNR and CDR2 FQNEAQ (reference sequence). The CDR3 is made up of 14 amino acids. CDR3 DNA sequence: TGTGCCAGCAGCCTAGGGACAGCAATCCGACCCCAGCATTTT. Translation: CASSLGTAIRPQHF.

Comments on this clone: Mismatch with germline at one junction end may stem from a read error. The chain carries TRBV7-2 and TRBJ1-4; no reliable D call. Germline V lookup: CDR1 SGHTA, CDR2 FQGNSA. The CDR3 is made up of 14 amino acids. The CDR3 spells CASSLSVFNERLFF. The CDR3 nucleotides read TGTGCCAGCAGCTTAAGCGTATTTAATGAAAGACTGTTTTTT.

The V call is TRBV6-5, the J call TRBJ2-3; the match to TRBD1 covers 7 bases. The CDR3 has 15 amino acids. Germline CDR1 is MNHEY and CDR2 is SVGAGI. V was pared by 6 bases and J by 0 bases, with 6 bases of the junction left unmatched. The CDR3 spells CASRYGQASTDTQYF. CDR3 coding DNA: TGTGCCAGCAGGTACGGACAGGCTAGCACAGATACGCAGTATTTT.

V and J are TRBV2 and TRBJ2-1; tentatively, D is TRBD1 (6 bases). Trimming shortened V by 4 bases and J by 5 bases, and 15 bases separated the two germline ends. Germline V gives CDR1 SNHLY, CDR2 FYNNEI. The CDR3 length is 15 residues. The CDR3 region is CASSASGVSDNEQFF. The CDR3 region has the DNA TGTGCCAGCAGTGCGTCAGGGGTTTCTGACAATGAGCAGTTCTTC.

The CDR3 loop is CASRGLAEYNEQFF. CDR3 bases: TGTGCCAGTAGGGGACTAGCGGAGTACAATGAGCAGTTCTTC. The chain employs TRBV19 and TRBJ2-1; 11 bases match TRBD2. Trimming at V came to 6 bases and at J to 4 bases, leaving 2 bases not matched to a gene. Germline values: CDR1 LNHDA, CDR2 SQIVND (reference sequence). The CDR3 is 14 residues long.

This clone was seen more than once but under ten times. The gene calls are TRBV7-2 and TRBJ2-5; TRBD2 matches 11 bases. This CDR3 has 16 residues. J was trimmed by 5 bases and V by 5 bases; bases with no gene match: 10. In germline, CDR1 is SGHTA, CDR2 FQGNSA. The DNA of the CDR3 is TGTGCCAGCAGCCTTCCTAGCGGGGGGCGCGGGGAGACCCAGTACTTC. The encoded protein is CASSLPSGGRGETQYF.